These 23 T cell receptor beta chains were all obtained from the same sample, sequenced in a study of blood T cell repertoires in COVID-19. Libraries were prepared by immunoSEQ multiplex PCR; TCRdb keeps only in-frame clonotypes and omits some of them. The repertoire includes fewer than 30,000 clones, 91% of them detected once, and 15% to 20% sits in the top ten. Sequenced sample: peripheral blood. Source of these receptors: a human donor with active COVID-19. The donor label of this sample is uncertain.

This sequence joins TRBV5-5 and TRBJ1-4; 10 nucleotides match TRBD1. The CDR3 is made up of 15 amino acids. The germline V gene has CDR1 SGHKS and CDR2 YYEKEE (reference sequence). V shed 2 bases and J 5 bases; nucleotides not matched to a gene: 3. The CDR3 nucleotides are TGTGCCAGCAGCTTAACGGGACAGGGGAATGAAAAACTGTTTTTT. Residues: CASSLTGQGNEKLFF.

The V gene is TRBV5-5, the J gene TRBJ2-1, with D possibly matching TRBD1 (6 bases). The CDR3 extends over 16 amino acids. Germline values: CDR1 SGHKS, CDR2 YYEKEE (reference sequence). V gave up 4 bases and J gave up 3 bases, with 17 bases separating them. The CDR3, as DNA: TGTGCCAGCAGCCAAGGGGTGGACAGCTACTACAATGAGCAGTTCTTC. Translating it yields CASSQGVDSYYNEQFF.

The chain employs TRBV19 and TRBJ1-5; D remains unclear. This CDR3 comprises 16 residues. The germline V gene has CDR1 LNHDA and CDR2 SQIVND (reference sequence). The germline V and J ends were trimmed by 1 base and 7 bases, with 17 bases remaining between them. CDR3 amino acids: CASSIVADARWQPQHF. The CDR3 bases are TGTGCCAGTAGTATAGTAGCGGACGCCCGTTGGCAGCCCCAGCATTTT.

The V call is TRBV30, the J call TRBJ1-5; 9 bases are shared with TRBD1. Per the germline V gene, CDR1 is GTSNPN and CDR2 is SVGIG (reference sequence). The V segment lost 0 bases and the J segment 2 bases; nucleotides outside the gene matches: 14. The CDR3 length is 19 residues. The CDR3 sequence: CAWSVRRGQGSLGNQPQHF. The CDR3 bases are TGTGCCTGGAGTGTCCGTCGAGGACAGGGGTCTTTGGGCAATCAGCCCCAGCATTTT.

The chain recombines TRBV7-9 with TRBJ1-3; possibly TRBD1 for D (6 bases). In germline, CDR1 is SEHNR, CDR2 FQNEAQ (reference sequence). V lost 7 bases, J lost 4 bases, and 17 bases lay in between. The CDR3 totals 15 residues. The CDR3, as DNA: TGTGCCAGCATACTGGCAGGGGCTGCGGGAAACACCATATATTTT. Translating it yields CASILAGAAGNTIYF.

This clone has just one count. This chain uses TRBV18 with TRBJ2-3, with 9 bases lining up with TRBD1. The V and J ends lost 6 bases and 3 bases, in that order; junction bases with no gene match: 7. The germline gives CDR1 KGHSH, CDR2 LQKENI. CDR3 size: 15 residues. The CDR3 region has the DNA TGTGCCAGCTCCCTGGGACAGGGCAGAACAGATACGCAGTATTTT. Translating it yields CASSLGQGRTDTQYF. The full variable domain, rest sourced from reference TRBV18 and TRBJ2-3, is NAGVMQNPRHLVRRRGQEARLRCSPMKGHSHVYWYRQLPEEGLKFMVYLQKENIIDESGMPKERFSAEFPKEGPSILRIQQVVRGDSAAYFCASSLGQGRTDTQYFGPGTRLTVL.

The chain links TRBV20-1 to TRBJ2-7; TRBD2 agrees at 7 bases. The germline V gene encodes CDR1 DFQATT and CDR2 SNEGSKA (reference sequence). The CDR3 has 14 residues. V lost 3 bases and J lost 5; bases outside the gene matches: 10. As DNA, the CDR3 is TGCAGTGCTAGTCGGGGCGGGGGTTTCCACGAGCAGTACTTC. It codes for CSASRGGGFHEQYF.

This clone has just one count. The chain uses TRBV11-2 and TRBJ2-5; 13 bases line up with TRBD2. Germline loops: CDR1 SGHAT, CDR2 FQNNGV. The V gene end was trimmed by 3 bases and the J gene end by 5 bases; junction bases not matched to a gene: 12. The length of the CDR3 is 18 residues. The CDR3 DNA reads as TGTGCCAGCAGCTTTGGTTTACTAGCGGGAGGGCCGGGGGAGACCCAGTACTTC. It is translated as CASSFGLLAGGPGETQYF. Drawing the rest from reference TRBV11-2 and TRBJ2-5, the complete variable domain is EAGVAQSPRYKIIEKRQSVAFWCNPISGHATLYWYQQILGQGPKLLIQFQNNGVVDDSQLPKDRFSAERLKGVDSTLKIQPAKLEDSAVYLCASSFGLLAGGPGETQYFGPGTRLLVL.

J is TRBJ1-4 and V is TRBV9; tentatively, D is TRBD1 (6 bases). The germline gives CDR1 SGDLS, CDR2 YYNGEE. This CDR3 spans 15 amino acids. Trimming took off 0 bases at V and 10 bases at J, with 16 bases between the two ends. CDR3 coding DNA: TGTGCCAGCAGCGTAGCTAGTACAGGGAACGCAAAACTGTTTTTT. Its protein is CASSVASTGNAKLFF.

This chain connects TRBV6-5 to TRBJ2-5; 11 bases are a match to TRBD1. Germline CDR1 and CDR2: MNHEY and SVGAGI. This CDR3 is 14 amino acids long. V shed 7 bases and J 5 bases; nucleotides not matched to a gene: 6. The CDR3 reads CASTGQGGWETQYF. CDR3 bases: TGTGCCAGCACGGGACAGGGGGGTTGGGAGACCCAGTACTTC.

V gene TRBV28 combines with J gene TRBJ2-2; D is perhaps TRBD2 (5 bases). From germline, CDR1 is MDHEN and CDR2 SYDVKM. CDR3 size: 12 residues. V shed 8 bases and J shed 1 base, with 5 bases lying between them. CDR3 bases: TGTGCCAGCGGGAGGAACACCGGGGAGCTGTTTTTT. It encodes CASGRNTGELFF.

In the case of this clone: The junction departs from the called germline gene at one end, perhaps through a read error. V is TRBV18 and J is TRBJ1-3; TRBD1 is a possible D gene (6 bases). The CDR3 consists of 16 residues. The germline gives CDR1 KGHSH, CDR2 LQKENI. CDR3: CASSPPVQGLRNTIYF. Written as DNA, the CDR3 is TGTGCCAGCTCGCCACCAGTGCAGGGGTTAAGAAACACCATATATTTT.

J is TRBJ1-2 and V is TRBV6-5; 9 bases align to TRBD1. J gave up 6 bases and V 6 bases, and 11 bases lay outside the gene matches. The CDR3 spans 15 residues. The germline CDR1 and CDR2 sequences are MNHEY and SVGAGI. The CDR3 bases are TGTGCCAGCAGCCGACAGGGGGGGAAAAAAAATGGCTACACCTTC. It yields the protein CASSRQGGKKNGYTF.

The rearrangement links TRBV7-9 to TRBJ2-5, with 12 positions matching TRBD1. CDR3 length equals 19 residues. Looked up from germline, CDR1 is SEHNR and CDR2 is FQNEAQ (reference sequence). With V trimmed by 2 bases and J by 2 bases, 12 bases remained unmatched. The CDR3 loop reads CASSLKNRDRGRGQETQYF. The CDR3 DNA reads as TGTGCCAGCAGCTTAAAAAATCGGGACAGGGGGCGGGGGCAAGAGACCCAGTACTTC.

The V and J genes are TRBV7-9 and TRBJ2-1; TRBD2 aligns across 9 bases. CDR1 and CDR2 (germline): SEHNR, FQNEAQ (reference sequence). The ends lost 1 base at V and 3 bases at J; junction bases unmatched: 13. The CDR3 has 19 amino acids. Written as DNA, the CDR3 is TGTGCCAGCAGCTTAGGAAGTCCTGGACTAGCGCCTCACTACAATGAGCAGTTCTTC. This translates into CASSLGSPGLAPHYNEQFF.

The gene calls are TRBV28 and TRBJ2-5, with 7 positions matching TRBD2. Germline values: CDR1 MDHEN, CDR2 SYDVKM. Trimming cost V 4 bases and J 0 bases; bases outside gene matches: 5. The CDR3 totals 15 residues. This chain's CDR3 is CASSYIGRNQETQYF. The CDR3 coding sequence is TGTGCCAGCAGTTATATCGGGAGGAACCAAGAGACCCAGTACTTC.

The V gene is TRBV5-1, the J gene TRBJ1-6; D not certain. Deletions cut 0 bases from V and 4 bases from J, with 11 bases between. Germline lookup yields CDR1 SGHRS and CDR2 YFSETQ. CDR3 length: 16 residues. CDR3: CASSLDLGLYNSPLHF. Written as DNA, the CDR3 is TGCGCCAGCAGCTTGGATCTGGGCCTTTATAATTCACCCCTCCACTTT.

The genes are TRBV6-5 and TRBJ2-4, with 8 positions matching TRBD2. Germline lookup yields CDR1 MNHEY and CDR2 SVGAGI. The CDR3 is 15 residues long. The trim removed 6 bases at V and 2 bases at J, leaving 6 bases unmatched. CDR3 DNA: TGTGCCAGCAGGATAGCGGGATCATCCAAAAACATTCAGTACTTC. Residues: CASRIAGSSKNIQYF.

V usage is TRBV10-1 and J usage is TRBJ2-2; TRBD1 matches at 10 bases. With 6 bases clipped from V and 4 bases from J, the junction kept 5 bases outside the gene matches. CDR3 size: 15 residues. The germline gives CDR1 WNHNN, CDR2 SYGVQD (reference sequence). CDR3: CASREGTGVTGELFF. CDR3 sequence (DNA): TGCGCCAGCAGAGAAGGGACAGGGGTCACCGGGGAGCTGTTTTTT.

This sequence joins TRBV2 and TRBJ2-1; D is possibly TRBD1 (5 bases). Per the germline V gene, CDR1 is SNHLY and CDR2 is FYNNEI. The CDR3 spans 13 residues. V lost 6 bases to trimming and J lost 6 bases, with 12 bases between them. CDR3: CASRVRQGNEQFF. CDR3 sequence (DNA): TGTGCCAGCAGAGTCCGCCAGGGCAATGAGCAGTTCTTC.

The genes are TRBV9 and TRBJ2-1, with TRBD2 as a possible D gene (6 bases). The CDR3 has 14 amino acids. Germline-derived CDR1 and CDR2 are SGDLS and YYNGEE. V was shortened by 0 bases and J by 7 bases, with 11 bases between the two germline ends. CDR3 in amino acids: CASSVGGVWNEQFF. As DNA, the CDR3 is TGTGCCAGCAGCGTAGGCGGGGTTTGGAATGAGCAGTTCTTC.

The CDR3 is CASSSPREQYF. The CDR3 DNA reads TGTGCCAGCAGTTCCCCCCGGGAGCAGTACTTC. This chain joins TRBV28 and TRBJ2-7; D is unresolved. V lost 4 bases to trimming and J lost 7 bases, with 8 bases between them. CDR3 length: 11 residues. CDR1 is MDHEN, CDR2 SYDVKM, per germline. The complete variable domain, with remaining parts taken from reference TRBV28 and TRBJ2-7, reads DVKVTQSSRYLVKRTGEKVFLECVQDMDHENMFWYRQDPGLGLRLIYFSYDVKMKEKGDIPEGYSVSREKKERFSLILESASTNQTSMYLCASSSPREQYFGPGTRLTVT.

This clone turned up a few times. V is TRBV7-3 and J is TRBJ2-1; 11 positions match TRBD2. J was trimmed by 5 bases and V by 3 bases; bases with no gene match: 6. The CDR3 totals 16 residues. Germline V gives CDR1 SGHTA, CDR2 FQGTGA. CDR3: CASSLVAGGPNNEQFF. In DNA, the CDR3 is TGTGCCAGCAGCTTGGTAGCGGGAGGGCCCAACAATGAGCAGTTCTTC.